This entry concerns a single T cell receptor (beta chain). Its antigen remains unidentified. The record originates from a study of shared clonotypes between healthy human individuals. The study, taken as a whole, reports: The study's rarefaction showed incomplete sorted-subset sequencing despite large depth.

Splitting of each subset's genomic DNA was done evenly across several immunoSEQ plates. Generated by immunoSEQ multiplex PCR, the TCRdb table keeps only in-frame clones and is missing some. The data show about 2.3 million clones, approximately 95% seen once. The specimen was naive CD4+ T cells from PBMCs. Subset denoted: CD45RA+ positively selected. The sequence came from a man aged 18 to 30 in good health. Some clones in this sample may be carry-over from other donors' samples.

The CDR3 sequence: CASSFGKTQYF. The DNA of the CDR3 is TGTGCCAGCAGCTTTGGGAAGACCCAGTACTTC. V usage is TRBV5-6 and J usage is TRBJ2-5, with D hard to call. The length of the CDR3 is 11 residues. The germline V gene has CDR1 SGHDT and CDR2 YYEEEE. Between the trimmed V and J ends, which lost 2 bases and 6 bases, there was a span of 5 bases.